The T cell receptor beta chain described here comes from a study of blood T cells in healthy people across ages. Only a few counts were recorded for this clonotype. A second PCR of roughly 6 to 12 cycles used a sample-barcoded 5' primer and a J-beta primer mix. MiXCR was run by TCRdb on the 5' RACE reads, yielding one entry per CDR3 protein. The sample yields hundreds of thousands of distinct CDR3 sequences, 35% to 40% seen once. This CDR3 has 15 residues. V was clipped by 1 base and J by 3 bases, with 15 bases between them. Per germline, CDR1 DFQATT and CDR2 SNEGSKA (reference sequence). The chain joins TRBV20-1 to TRBJ1-1, with D perhaps TRBD1 (6 bases). Sequences were obtained from blood. This TCR came from a man between 18 and 29 years old in good health. CDR3 residues: CSARARGAEDTEAFF. DNA of the CDR3: TGCAGTGCTAGAGCGCGGGGGGCGGAGGACACTGAAGCTTTCTTT.